A single sample is the source of the 14 T cell receptor beta chains below, sequenced in a study of blood T cells in healthy people across ages. A second roughly 6 to 12 cycle PCR used barcoded and J-beta primers. TCRdb recomputed calls from the 5' RACE reads with MiXCR, one row per CDR3 protein. Altogether over a million distinct CDR3 sequences are present, 40% to 50% being singletons, with the ten largest covering 7.9%. The sequenced sample consisted of blood. These receptor sequences come from a woman under 30 in good health.

In the case of this clonotype: A much larger clone differs by one base, so this may be a read error. The gene calls are TRBV29-1 and TRBJ2-5; 7 nucleotides match TRBD1. Looked up from germline, CDR1 is SQVTM and CDR2 is ANQGSEA. The CDR3 is made up of 12 amino acids. The V gene end was trimmed by 7 bases and the J gene end by 11 bases; junction bases not matched to a gene: 13. CDR3 DNA: TGCAGCGGGGACAGACTCTACAATGAGCAGTACTTC. Translation: CSGDRLYNEQYF.

The table lists this clonotype with a few counts. The V gene is TRBV9, the J gene TRBJ1-5, with D unclear. CDR3 length: 15 amino acids. Trimming cost V 0 bases and J 10 bases, with 17 bases left between them. Germline assignment: CDR1 SGDLS and CDR2 YYNGEE. DNA of the CDR3: TGTGCCAGCAGCGTAGCTGGAGGGCGGCATGATCCCCAGCATTTT. Translated: CASSVAGGRHDPQHF.

This chain links TRBV18 with TRBJ2-1; TRBD2 is a possible D gene (6 bases). This CDR3 has 15 amino acids. Trimming removed 6 bases at V and 8 bases at J, with 20 bases between. The germline gives CDR1 KGHSH, CDR2 LQKENI. CDR3 amino acids: CASSQEPGLKDEQFF. CDR3 DNA: TGTGCCAGCTCGCAGGAACCGGGACTCAAGGATGAGCAGTTCTTC.

This clonotype came up a few times. Written as DNA, the CDR3 is TGCAGTGCTAGAGATCAGGCAGGGAATCAGCCCCAGCATTTT. Protein product: CSARDQAGNQPQHF. The chain has TRBV20-1 and TRBJ1-5, with a weak D call TRBD1 (5 bases). Germline-derived CDR1 and CDR2 are DFQATT and SNEGSKA (reference sequence). The CDR3 is 14 residues long. Trimming took off 0 bases at V and 4 bases at J, with 10 bases between the two ends.

The genes are TRBV4-1 and TRBJ2-5; D is undetermined. The CDR3 loop spans 16 amino acids. Germline loops: CDR1 MGHRA, CDR2 YSYEKL. V lost 1 base and J lost 1, with 13 bases in between. CDR3 coding DNA: TGCGCCAGCAGCCAAGGGGAACGGCTGACCCAAGAGACCCAGTACTTC. Protein sequence: CASSQGERLTQETQYF.

This clonotype appeared a few times. This chain connects TRBV15 to TRBJ1-5; D gene uncertain. Trimming took 4 bases from V and 4 from J, leaving 11 bases between them. CDR1 is LNHNV and CDR2 is YYDKDF in the germline V gene (reference sequence). The CDR3 is 14 amino acids. This CDR3 reads CATSTADLNQPQHF. The CDR3 DNA reads as TGTGCCACCAGCACGGCAGATCTTAATCAGCCCCAGCATTTT.

A few counts support this clonotype. J is TRBJ2-7 and V is TRBV7-2, with 14 bases matching TRBD2. Per the germline V gene, CDR1 is SGHTA and CDR2 is FQGNSA. CDR3 length: 18 amino acids. J gave up 2 bases and V 2 bases, and 8 bases lay outside the gene matches. The CDR3 nucleotides read TGTGCCAGCAGCTTAAGGGGGACTAGCGGGAGAAAGGCCTACGAGCAGTACTTC. Translation: CASSLRGTSGRKAYEQYF.

This chain links TRBV29-1 with TRBJ2-5; tentatively, D is TRBD2 (5 bases). The V gene's germline CDR1 is SQVTM and CDR2 ANQGSEA. CDR3 length: 15 residues. The V end was cut by 0 bases, the J end by 11 bases, with 22 bases between. For the CDR3, the DNA is TGCAGCGTTGAAGAGTCAGAGGGTGGCCAGCCTGAGCAGTACTTC. It yields the protein CSVEESEGGQPEQYF.

This rearrangement joins TRBV7-2 to TRBJ2-5; unclear D gene. V was trimmed by 4 bases and J by 4 bases, leaving 10 bases between them. The CDR3 is 13 amino acids. The germline CDR1 and CDR2 sequences are SGHTA and FQGNSA. CDR3 in DNA: TGTGCCAGCAGCTGGCAAATTGGAGAGACCCAGTACTTC. It translates to CASSWQIGETQYF.

This clonotype was found a few times. J is TRBJ2-5 and V is TRBV12-3 or TRBV12-4; the D call may be TRBD1 or TRBD2 (5 bases each). The CDR3 length is 14 residues. The germline V and J ends were trimmed by 3 bases and 1 base, with 9 bases remaining between them. This CDR3 reads CASSFTGLQETQYF. CDR3 DNA: TGTGCCAGCAGTTTTACGGGGCTCCAAGAGACCCAGTACTTC.

A few counts support this clonotype. The chain has TRBV7-9 and TRBJ1-2; D not certain. In germline, CDR1 is SEHNR, CDR2 FQNEAQ (reference sequence). This CDR3 is built from 15 residues. V was trimmed by 1 base and J by 0 bases, leaving 9 bases between them. The CDR3 coding sequence is TGTGCCAGCAGCTTAGAAGGGCTGACTAACTATGGCTACACCTTC. Protein: CASSLEGLTNYGYTF.

This chain links TRBV20-1 with TRBJ2-7; 9 bases are shared with TRBD1. Per the germline V gene, CDR1 is DFQATT and CDR2 is SNEGSKA (reference sequence). The CDR3 is 15 amino acids. The V segment lost 4 bases and the J segment 0 bases; nucleotides outside the gene matches: 7. The CDR3 here is CSATSGTGSSYEQYF. The CDR3 coding sequence is TGCAGTGCTACCTCCGGGACAGGGAGCTCCTACGAGCAGTACTTC.

The chain combines TRBV5-1 with TRBJ2-1; 13 bases match TRBD2. CDR1 and CDR2 (germline): SGHRS, YFSETQ. The CDR3 extends over 16 amino acids. The trim removed 4 bases at V and 9 bases at J, leaving 10 bases unmatched. The CDR3 DNA sequence: TGCGCCAGCAGCCTGGTGGGACTAGCGGGAAGCAGTGAGCAGTTCTTC. This gives the protein CASSLVGLAGSSEQFF.

This clonotype was seen a handful of times. This chain connects TRBV19 to TRBJ1-2; D unresolved. Germline-derived CDR1 and CDR2 are LNHDA and SQIVND (reference sequence). V shed 6 bases and J shed 6 bases, with 8 bases lying between them. This CDR3 is 11 amino acids long. CDR3 sequence reads: CASREKDGYTF. DNA for the CDR3: TGTGCCAGTAGGGAGAAGGATGGCTACACCTTC.